The sample holds a few counts of the clone carrying this TCR beta chain. What it binds is not known. This specimen includes other DNA sequences encoding the same CDR3. These data originate in a study of cytomegalovirus exposure and HLA in healthy donors. Regarding the study as a whole: By HLA locus, TCR association rates varied in a later analysis, with DRB1 showing the most and HLA-C the fewest.

J was trimmed by 1 base and V by 1 base; bases with no gene match: 4. CDR1 and CDR2 from the germline V gene are SGHTA and FQGNSA. This CDR3 contains 15 residues. Both 60 Vbeta primers and 13 Jbeta primers went into the PCR. Profiling relied on immunoSEQ multiplex PCR, and the TCRdb table lists in-frame clones only, not all of them. In the table there are tens of thousands of clones, roughly 74% of which are singletons. The TCR originated in a man aged 30-40 years in good health and CMV-seronegative. Sample: PBMCs. This chain connects TRBV7-2 to TRBJ2-7, with 7 bases that match TRBD2. The CDR3 here is CASSLGGGISYEQYF. CDR3 sequence (DNA): TGTGCCAGCAGCTTAGGGGGGGGTATTTCCTACGAGCAGTACTTC.